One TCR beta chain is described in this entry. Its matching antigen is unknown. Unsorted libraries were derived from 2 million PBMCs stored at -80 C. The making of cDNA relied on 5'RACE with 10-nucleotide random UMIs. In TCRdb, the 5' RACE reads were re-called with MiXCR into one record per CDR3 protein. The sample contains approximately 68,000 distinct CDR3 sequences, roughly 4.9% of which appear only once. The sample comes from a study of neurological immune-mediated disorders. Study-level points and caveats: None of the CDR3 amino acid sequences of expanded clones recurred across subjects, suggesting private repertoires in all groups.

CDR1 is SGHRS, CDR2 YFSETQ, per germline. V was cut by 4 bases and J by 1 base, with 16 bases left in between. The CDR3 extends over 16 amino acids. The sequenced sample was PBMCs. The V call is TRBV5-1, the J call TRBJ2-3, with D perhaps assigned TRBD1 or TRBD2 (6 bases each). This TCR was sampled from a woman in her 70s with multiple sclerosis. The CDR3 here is CASSPAAGHGTDTQYF. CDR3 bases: TGCGCCAGCAGCCCAGCTGCGGGACACGGCACAGATACGCAGTATTTT.